The rows below give T cell receptor beta chains drawn from one sample of a study of T cell repertoires in aging, cancer and after chemotherapy. TCRdb fed the multiplex PCR reads into MiXCR, producing one record per CDR3 protein. The sample contains under 2,000 distinct CDR3 sequences, roughly 25% of which appear only once. Sequencing input: blood. The receptors stem from a human donor with a solid tumor. Both conserved end residues are part of each CDR3. A D gene is named only where the DNA matches it firmly. Rows give clone size only sometimes, using once, few, many, or a class for an expanded clone.

J gene	CDR3 length	D gene	clone size	V gene	CDR3 DNA	CDR3 protein
TRBJ1-1	14	TRBD1	NA	TRBV11-3	TGTGCCAGCGCACGACAGGGAGTGAACACTGAAGCTTTCTTT	CASARQGVNTEAFF
TRBJ2-1	14	NA	few	TRBV7-2	TGTGCCAGCAGCCCGGGGGCGTCCTACAATGAGCAGTTCTTC	CASSPGASYNEQFF
TRBJ2-1	16	NA	NA	TRBV20-1	TGCAGTGCTCCCGGGGACAACAACCGGTTTCACAATGAGCAGTTCTTC	CSAPGDNNRFHNEQFF
TRBJ2-7	15	NA	NA	TRBV4-2	TGCGCCAGCAGCCAAAGGGGGCTAGCGTTCGACGAGCAGTACTTC	CASSQRGLAFDEQYF
TRBJ2-1	11	NA	large	TRBV29-1	TGCAGCTTCCCGTCGGACAATGAGCAGTTCTTC	CSFPSDNEQFF
TRBJ1-2	15	NA	few	TRBV5-6	TGTGCCAGCAGCTTGGTCCGGGCAGCTAACTATGGCTACACCTTC	CASSLVRAANYGYTF
TRBJ1-6	15	NA	NA	TRBV9	TGTGCCAGCAGCGTAGATGGGATCAATAATTCACCCCTCCACTTT	CASSVDGINNSPLHF
TRBJ1-2	15	NA	large	TRBV29-1	TGCAGCGTTGGTGGTGGGGGGGGTGTGAACTATGGCTACACCTTC	CSVGGGGGVNYGYTF
TRBJ1-1	12	NA	large	TRBV29-1	TGCAGCGTCTCATTGGGCGGGGCTGAAGCTTTCTTT	CSVSLGGAEAFF
TRBJ2-5	15	NA	NA	TRBV6-5	TGTGCCAGCAGACCCCGGGACACCCCCCAAGAGACCCAGTACTTC	CASRPRDTPQETQYF
TRBJ1-3	15	NA	few	TRBV10-2	TGCGCCAGCAGTGAGTCGGACCGGTGGGGGGACACCATATATTTT	CASSESDRWGDTIYF
TRBJ2-1	15	TRBD2	few	TRBV5-4	TGTGCCAGCAGCCTGGGACTAGCGGAATACAATGAGCAGTTCTTC	CASSLGLAEYNEQFF
TRBJ1-6	13	NA	few	TRBV20-1	TGCAGTGTACGAGAGGGGTCCGGTTCACCCCTCCACTTT	CSVREGSGSPLHF
TRBJ2-3	12	NA	NA	TRBV20-1	TGCAGTGCTAGTATACGCACAGATACGCAGTATTTT	CSASIRTDTQYF
TRBJ2-6	20	TRBD1	few	TRBV7-9	TGTGCCAGCAGCCAAACATCCCCGGGGACAGGGTACTCTGGGGCCAACGTCCTGACTTTC	CASSQTSPGTGYSGANVLTF
TRBJ2-3	12	NA	few	TRBV7-9	TGTGCCAGCAGCCCGGCGGCAGATACGCAGTATTTT	CASSPAADTQYF
TRBJ1-3	15	TRBD1	few	TRBV19	TGTGCCAGTAGTGAAACAGGGGAGTTTGGAAACACCATATATTTT	CASSETGEFGNTIYF
TRBJ1-6	15	TRBD1	NA	TRBV7-2	TGTGCCAGCAGCTTAAGGACAGGGGGTAATTCACCCCTCCACTTT	CASSLRTGGNSPLHF
TRBJ2-7	15	NA	NA	TRBV19	TGTGCCAGTAGTCATGAGGGCTCCTCGGCCTACGAGCAGTACTTC	CASSHEGSSAYEQYF
TRBJ1-5	15	TRBD1	few	TRBV19	TGTGCCAGTAGTAGAGACAGGGGTGTCAATCAGCCCCAGCATTTT	CASSRDRGVNQPQHF
TRBJ1-3	16	NA	few	TRBV20-1	TGCAGTGCTAGGAAAGGAGCTCCCGCCTCTGGAAACACCATATATTTT	CSARKGAPASGNTIYF
TRBJ2-1	15	TRBD2	few	TRBV6-4	TGTGCCAGCAGTGACAGAGCGGGAGCGGACAATGAGCAGTTCTTC	CASSDRAGADNEQFF
TRBJ2-5	16	TRBD2	NA	TRBV10-3	TGTGCCATCAGCTATAAAGGGCTAGCGGGAGGAGAGACCCAGTACTTC	CAISYKGLAGGETQYF
TRBJ2-7	17	NA	few	TRBV27	TGTGCCAGCAGTCTAAGCCCTGGACTCCCCGTCCCCTACGAGCAGTACTTC	CASSLSPGLPVPYEQYF
TRBJ1-4	14	TRBD1	hyperexpanded	TRBV6-1	TGTGCCAGCAGCACAGGGGGCATTAATGAAAAACTGTTTTTT	CASSTGGINEKLFF
TRBJ2-1	17	TRBD2	NA	TRBV19	TGTGCCAGTAGTCCGAATCGGGGGGGCCTGACCAGCAATGAGCAGTTCTTC	CASSPNRGGLTSNEQFF
TRBJ2-1	14	TRBD1	few	TRBV4-1	TGCGCCAGCGGAAACTGGACAGGGGGAAGGGAGCAGTTCTTC	CASGNWTGGREQFF
TRBJ2-1	11	NA	large	TRBV6-1	TGTGCCAGCACTCCAGGGCATGAGCAGTTCTTC	CASTPGHEQFF
TRBJ1-1	14	NA	once	TRBV5-1	TGCGCCAGCAGCTCCTTTACCTCGGACGCTGAAGCTTTCTTT	CASSSFTSDAEAFF
TRBJ1-1	14	NA	few	TRBV6-5	TGTGCCAGCAGTTACGGGACGGGGGGCACTGAAGCTTTCTTT	CASSYGTGGTEAFF
TRBJ1-3	11	NA	NA	TRBV6-1	TGTGCCAGCCAACTTGGAAACACCATATATTTT	CASQLGNTIYF